These T cell receptor beta chains were read from a single sample in a study of beta chain features in type 1 diabetes. Some clones are missing from TCRdb's copy, which holds only in-frame ones; the method was immunoSEQ multiplex PCR. Of 680,000 or so clones detected, 15% appear once; the ten largest clones hold under 0.095%. The material sequenced was naive CD4+ T cells from blood. The receptors stem from a young man in good health. CDR3s include the opening cysteine and the closing phenylalanine or tryptophan. A D gene is named only where the DNA matches it firmly. Size tells how often a clone was seen (once, few, many) or the class of an expanded clone, and some rows leave it out.

clone size: -
D gene: -
V gene: TRBV9
J gene: TRBJ1-3
CDR3 protein: CASSPGPAGGNTIYF
CDR3 DNA: TGTGCCAGCAGCCCAGGACCTGCTGGGGGAAACACCATATATTTT

clone size: few
D gene: -
V gene: TRBV7-2
J gene: TRBJ1-5
CDR3 protein: CASSLVFGGNSNQPQHF
CDR3 DNA: TGTGCCAGCAGCTTAGTGTTCGGGGGGAATAGCAATCAGCCCCAGCATTTT

clone size: few
D gene: -
V gene: TRBV6-5
J gene: TRBJ2-2
CDR3 protein: CASSYRRDTGELFF
CDR3 DNA: TGTGCCAGCAGTTACCGGAGAGACACCGGGGAGCTGTTTTTT

clone size: once
D gene: TRBD1
V gene: TRBV7-6
J gene: TRBJ1-1
CDR3 protein: CASSSLNSGGSYVFF
CDR3 DNA: TGTGCCAGCAGCTCCCTGAATTCAGGGGGCTCGTACGTTTTCTTT

clone size: few
D gene: TRBD2
V gene: TRBV4-3
J gene: TRBJ2-3
CDR3 protein: CASSQVPAGFTPTQYF
CDR3 DNA: TGCGCCAGCAGCCAAGTTCCAGCGGGGTTCACCCCTACGCAGTATTTT

clone size: -
D gene: -
V gene: TRBV5-4
J gene: TRBJ2-7
CDR3 protein: CASSLGIAEAYEQYF
CDR3 DNA: TGTGCCAGCAGCTTGGGAATAGCGGAGGCCTACGAGCAGTACTTC

clone size: -
D gene: TRBD1
V gene: TRBV6-1
J gene: TRBJ2-5
CDR3 protein: CASSTQGAPETQYF
CDR3 DNA: TGTGCCAGCAGTACACAGGGGGCCCCAGAGACCCAGTACTTC

clone size: -
D gene: -
V gene: TRBV28
J gene: TRBJ1-1
CDR3 protein: CAITPRPQGNTEAFF
CDR3 DNA: TGTGCCATCACACCCAGACCACAGGGTAACACTGAAGCTTTCTTT

clone size: -
D gene: -
V gene: TRBV10-3
J gene: TRBJ1-6
CDR3 protein: CAISGAGSYNSPLHF
CDR3 DNA: TGTGCCATCAGTGGAGCAGGGTCCTATAATTCACCCCTCCACTTT

clone size: few
D gene: TRBD1
V gene: TRBV29-1
J gene: TRBJ2-7
CDR3 protein: CSVNGDRGNYEQYF
CDR3 DNA: TGCAGCGTCAACGGGGACAGAGGAAACTACGAGCAGTACTTC

clone size: -
D gene: -
V gene: TRBV9
J gene: TRBJ2-1
CDR3 protein: CASSVAGERDNEQFF
CDR3 DNA: TGTGCCAGCAGCGTAGCGGGAGAGCGTGACAATGAGCAGTTCTTC

clone size: few
D gene: -
V gene: TRBV7-2
J gene: TRBJ1-1
CDR3 protein: CASSFGTLNTEAFF
CDR3 DNA: TGTGCCAGCAGCTTCGGGACGTTGAACACTGAAGCTTTCTTT

clone size: -
D gene: TRBD1
V gene: TRBV19
J gene: TRBJ1-1
CDR3 protein: CASSVDRVNTEAFF
CDR3 DNA: TGTGCCAGTAGTGTTGACAGGGTGAACACTGAAGCTTTCTTT

clone size: -
D gene: -
V gene: TRBV7-9
J gene: TRBJ2-7
CDR3 protein: CASSLAGGGLKQYF
CDR3 DNA: TGTGCCAGCAGCTTAGCTGGAGGAGGTCTAAAGCAGTACTTC

clone size: -
D gene: -
V gene: TRBV27
J gene: TRBJ1-1
CDR3 protein: CASTGTFEAFF
CDR3 DNA: TGTGCCAGCACTGGCACCTTTGAAGCTTTCTTT

clone size: few
D gene: -
V gene: TRBV29-1
J gene: TRBJ1-2
CDR3 protein: CSVEANMEGYTF
CDR3 DNA: TGCAGCGTTGAAGCCAACATGGAGGGCTACACCTTC

clone size: -
D gene: TRBD2
V gene: TRBV29-1
J gene: TRBJ2-3
CDR3 protein: CSGKLAGGRTDTQYF
CDR3 DNA: TGCAGCGGGAAACTAGCGGGGGGCCGCACAGATACGCAGTATTTT

clone size: -
D gene: TRBD1
V gene: TRBV4-1
J gene: TRBJ1-4
CDR3 protein: CASSQQDRGLGEKLFF
CDR3 DNA: TGCGCCAGCAGCCAACAGGACAGGGGCTTAGGGGAAAAACTGTTTTTT

clone size: -
D gene: -
V gene: TRBV4-3
J gene: TRBJ2-5
CDR3 protein: CASSQGPRLGEGAETQYF
CDR3 DNA: TGCGCCAGCAGCCAAGGCCCTCGGCTAGGGGAAGGGGCAGAGACCCAGTACTTC

clone size: few
D gene: -
V gene: TRBV5-4
J gene: TRBJ2-1
CDR3 protein: CASSGKTASSYNEQFF
CDR3 DNA: TGTGCCAGCAGCGGGAAGACAGCGAGCTCCTACAATGAGCAGTTCTTC

clone size: many
D gene: -
V gene: TRBV10-3
J gene: TRBJ1-4
CDR3 protein: CAISERNEKLFF
CDR3 DNA: TGTGCCATCAGTGAGCGAAATGAAAAACTGTTTTTT

clone size: few
D gene: -
V gene: TRBV6-5
J gene: TRBJ2-3
CDR3 protein: CASRDIDTQYF
CDR3 DNA: TGTGCCAGCCGCGACATCGATACGCAGTATTTT

clone size: few
D gene: -
V gene: TRBV7-3
J gene: TRBJ1-1
CDR3 protein: CASSPPGKNTEAFF
CDR3 DNA: TGTGCCAGCAGCCCCCCGGGCAAAAACACTGAAGCTTTCTTT

clone size: -
D gene: TRBD2
V gene: TRBV11-2
J gene: TRBJ2-4
CDR3 protein: CASSAGGQSAKNIQYF
CDR3 DNA: TGTGCCAGCAGCGCGGGGGGTCAGTCAGCCAAAAACATTCAGTACTTC

clone size: -
D gene: -
V gene: TRBV6-5
J gene: TRBJ2-7
CDR3 protein: CASRQTDSYEQYF
CDR3 DNA: TGTGCCAGCCGACAGACGGATTCCTACGAGCAGTACTTC

clone size: -
D gene: -
V gene: TRBV7-9
J gene: TRBJ1-1
CDR3 protein: CASSLVAGKHTEAFF
CDR3 DNA: TGTGCCAGCAGCTTAGTGGCAGGGAAGCACACTGAAGCTTTCTTT

clone size: few
D gene: -
V gene: TRBV9
J gene: TRBJ2-3
CDR3 protein: CASSSRRDTSTDTQYF
CDR3 DNA: TGTGCCAGCAGCTCCAGAAGGGACACAAGCACAGATACGCAGTATTTT

clone size: -
D gene: TRBD1
V gene: TRBV6-5
J gene: TRBJ1-4
CDR3 protein: CASNPLRQGWEKLFF
CDR3 DNA: TGTGCCAGCAATCCTCTGAGACAGGGGTGGGAAAAACTGTTTTTT

clone size: few
D gene: -
V gene: TRBV5-5
J gene: TRBJ2-6
CDR3 protein: CASSFPVGSGANVLTF
CDR3 DNA: TGTGCCAGCAGCTTTCCTGTAGGGTCTGGGGCCAACGTCCTGACTTTC

clone size: few
D gene: TRBD1
V gene: TRBV9
J gene: TRBJ1-1
CDR3 protein: CASTKGTGANTEAFF
CDR3 DNA: TGTGCCAGCACCAAGGGGACAGGAGCGAACACTGAAGCTTTCTTT

clone size: few
D gene: TRBD1
V gene: TRBV9
J gene: TRBJ2-7
CDR3 protein: CASSSHRGGYEQYF
CDR3 DNA: TGTGCCAGCAGCTCGCACAGGGGTGGATACGAGCAGTACTTC

clone size: few
D gene: TRBD1
V gene: TRBV9
J gene: TRBJ1-2
CDR3 protein: CASSVATDRAYGYTF
CDR3 DNA: TGTGCCAGCAGCGTAGCCACGGACAGGGCCTATGGCTACACCTTC

clone size: few
D gene: TRBD1
V gene: TRBV28
J gene: TRBJ2-7
CDR3 protein: CASSIPDRSSYEQYF
CDR3 DNA: TGTGCCAGCAGCATTCCGGACAGGAGCTCCTACGAGCAGTACTTC

clone size: few
D gene: -
V gene: TRBV5-1
J gene: TRBJ2-7
CDR3 protein: CASSWTAADSYEQYF
CDR3 DNA: TGCGCCAGCAGCTGGACAGCCGCCGACTCCTACGAGCAGTACTTC

clone size: -
D gene: -
V gene: TRBV7-2
J gene: TRBJ1-1
CDR3 protein: CASSLAIVPKNTEAFF
CDR3 DNA: TGTGCCAGCAGCTTAGCTATCGTCCCCAAGAACACTGAAGCTTTCTTT

clone size: few
D gene: -
V gene: TRBV5-1
J gene: TRBJ2-3
CDR3 protein: CASSWFGLDSTDTQYF
CDR3 DNA: TGCGCCAGCAGCTGGTTTGGGCTAGATAGCACAGATACGCAGTATTTT

clone size: few
D gene: -
V gene: TRBV5-1
J gene: TRBJ2-1
CDR3 protein: CASSPRGTGENEQFF
CDR3 DNA: TGCGCCAGCAGCCCCCGAGGCACCGGCGAGAATGAGCAGTTCTTC

clone size: few
D gene: -
V gene: TRBV11-2
J gene: TRBJ1-4
CDR3 protein: CASSLEWKVNEKLFF
CDR3 DNA: TGTGCCAGCAGCTTAGAATGGAAGGTTAATGAAAAACTGTTTTTT

clone size: -
D gene: TRBD1
V gene: TRBV30
J gene: TRBJ1-1
CDR3 protein: CARAGGSTEAFF
CDR3 DNA: TGTGCCCGGGCAGGGGGGAGCACTGAAGCTTTCTTT

clone size: -
D gene: -
V gene: TRBV7-6
J gene: TRBJ2-3
CDR3 protein: CASISRYTSTDTQYF
CDR3 DNA: TGTGCCAGCATCTCGCGATACACCAGCACAGATACGCAGTATTTT

clone size: -
D gene: -
V gene: TRBV6-5
J gene: TRBJ1-3
CDR3 protein: CASSSAGSGNTIYF
CDR3 DNA: TGTGCCAGCAGTTCTGCTGGGTCTGGAAACACCATATATTTT

clone size: -
D gene: -
V gene: TRBV28
J gene: TRBJ1-6
CDR3 protein: CASSLQESPLHF
CDR3 DNA: TGTGCCAGCAGTTTACAAGAATCACCCCTCCACTTT

clone size: -
D gene: -
V gene: TRBV6-6
J gene: TRBJ2-5
CDR3 protein: CASRHRGNGETQYF
CDR3 DNA: TGTGCCAGCAGACACAGAGGGAACGGGGAGACCCAGTACTTC

clone size: few
D gene: -
V gene: TRBV7-3
J gene: TRBJ1-2
CDR3 protein: CASSLTPGMDYGYTF
CDR3 DNA: TGTGCCAGCAGCTTAACCCCAGGGATGGACTATGGCTACACCTTC

clone size: few
D gene: -
V gene: TRBV29-1
J gene: TRBJ1-1
CDR3 protein: CSVDKFRGQRMNTEAFF
CDR3 DNA: TGCAGCGTTGACAAATTCCGTGGCCAGAGAATGAACACTGAAGCTTTCTTT

clone size: -
D gene: -
V gene: TRBV10-3
J gene: TRBJ1-6
CDR3 protein: CAIRNRDSYNSPLHF
CDR3 DNA: TGTGCCATCAGGAACAGGGACTCCTATAATTCACCCCTCCACTTT

clone size: -
D gene: TRBD2
V gene: TRBV4-3
J gene: TRBJ2-3
CDR3 protein: CASSQGGGITDTQYF
CDR3 DNA: TGCGCCAGCAGCCAAGGGGGGGGGATCACAGATACGCAGTATTTT

clone size: -
D gene: -
V gene: TRBV30
J gene: TRBJ1-5
CDR3 protein: CAWSALGNQPQHF
CDR3 DNA: TGTGCCTGGAGTGCCCTCGGCAATCAGCCCCAGCATTTT

clone size: -
D gene: TRBD2
V gene: TRBV7-9
J gene: TRBJ2-3
CDR3 protein: CASSLAFGLANTDTQYF
CDR3 DNA: TGTGCCAGCAGCTTAGCGTTCGGACTAGCGAACACAGATACGCAGTATTTT